This paragraph covers one TCR beta chain sequence. The target antigen is unknown. Trimming stripped 6 bases from V and 0 bases from J, with 9 bases between. The V gene's germline CDR1 is MDHEN and CDR2 SYDVKM. This CDR3 region has 14 residues. In the PCR, 60 Vbeta and 13 Jbeta primers were used. The assay was immunoSEQ multiplex PCR, and TCRdb's table has in-frame clones only and misses some. Here the sample spans some 110,000 clones, more than 65% being singletons. These data belong to a study of cytomegalovirus exposure and HLA in healthy donors. Overall study results and limits: Under in vitro conditions, three CMV-associated chains were confirmed as specific for CMV antigens. HLA alleles showed associations with 15,000 to 20,000 TCR beta sequences in a later analysis, at a 0.05 false discovery rate. Serostatus for CMV was the only available immune exposure information. Earlier analysis found most TCR beta V segments productive about 90% or about 30% of the time.

The rearrangement uses TRBV28 and TRBJ1-5; TRBD1 might be the D (5 bases). This clonotype was sampled from a woman aged 30 to 39 in good health and CMV-seronegative. Sequenced material: PBMCs. CDR3 in DNA: TGTGCCAGCAGGACAGTTCCTAGCAATCAGCCCCAGCATTTT. Translating gives CASRTVPSNQPQHF.